Listed below are T cell receptor beta chains from one sample, sequenced in a study of regulatory T cells in long-lasting Graves disease. TCRdb analysed the multiplex PCR reads with MiXCR anew, one entry per CDR3 protein. Of around 480,000 distinct CDR3 sequences listed, around 15% are singletons. These same data were also listed under a study on T cells in Graves' hyperthyroidism and ophthalmopathy.

This material consisted of peripheral blood mononuclear cells (PBMCs), taken at new diagnosis, from a patient treated with antithyroid drugs. The receptors originated from a man in his forties with Graves disease. The conserved cysteine and the conserved F or W are not part of the CDR3 here. Only some rows state a clone size, as once, few, many or a class for expanded clones.

V	size	J	CDR3
TRBV11-2	many	TRBJ2-7	ASSTTGEVFYEQY
TRBV12-5	many	TRBJ2-1	ASGLDSNNEQF
TRBV2	many	TRBJ2-3	ASSKRTGEGQDTQY
TRBV7-9	many	TRBJ2-1	ASSPQFFSGSSYNEQF
TRBV20-1	many	TRBJ2-1	SVYPGTGSYNEQF
TRBV5-4	NA	TRBJ2-1	ASSTGTSGPYNEQF
TRBV5-1	many	TRBJ2-1	ASSWGDLYNEQF
TRBV6-1	few	TRBJ1-1	ASRRTDNTEAF
TRBV7-8	NA	TRBJ1-2	ASSIGPGQGRDGYT
TRBV28	many	TRBJ2-7	ASSFPTGPSYEQY
TRBV11-1	NA	NA	VTGQGIHEQY
TRBV7-9	many	TRBJ2-7	ASSRSFYEQY
TRBV20-1	few	TRBJ1-1	SARGRQGPTEAF
TRBV7-6	many	TRBJ1-1	ASSDRDPGSVTEAF
TRBV27	many	TRBJ2-1	ASSPGQGHNEQF
TRBV5-4	many	TRBJ2-4	ASSLDPRDIQY
TRBV28	many	TRBJ2-7	ASSLTGPGYEQY
TRBV27	few	TRBJ1-2	ASSLTQTVHGYT
TRBV10-2	NA	TRBJ2-3	ASSEGLDLFSTDTQY
TRBV28	many	TRBJ2-1	ASIAGNYNEQF
TRBV5-1	many	TRBJ2-1	ASSLFGVGLAGGTSEQF
TRBV6-5	NA	TRBJ1-2	ASSYAPGGDYGYT
TRBV12-3/TRBV12-4	many	TRBJ2-3	ASSLGGRGATQY
TRBV29-1	many	TRBJ1-1	SVEIGGGTEAF
TRBV7-3	many	TRBJ2-5	ASSPRGGNKETQY
TRBV27	many	TRBJ1-4	ASSELVGTNEKLF
TRBV6-2/TRBV6-3	NA	TRBJ2-5	ASSPLSGGYQETQY
TRBV7-9	many	TRBJ1-1	ASSFPTGIIEAF
TRBV28	few	TRBJ2-7	ASSYIEKQY
TRBV12-3/TRBV12-4	many	TRBJ2-1	ASSFWSLSSYNEQF
TRBV3-1	many	TRBJ2-1	ASSQDPHQGDEQF
TRBV30	many	TRBJ2-7	AWSRAAYEQY
TRBV24-1	many	TRBJ2-7	ATSDQTGYEQY
TRBV5-1	many	TRBJ2-7	ASSASGTTYEQY
TRBV20-1	few	TRBJ2-7	SARLADSYEQY
TRBV19	NA	TRBJ1-2	ASSIGQGFGYT